This TCR beta chain was profiled in a study of CD8 T cells in Susac syndrome. Background on the study: The sequenced Susac syndrome patients included about six who had clinically active disease and roughly 8 who were in remission.

After extraction with the RNeasy kit, about 0.45 to 1 ug of the RNA was reverse transcribed using random hexamers. MiXCR, run by TCRdb on the immunoSEQ multiplex PCR reads, gives a single entry per CDR3 protein. The table lists about 140,000 distinct CDR3 sequences, about 95% of them singletons. V was trimmed by 6 bases and J by 5 bases, leaving 17 bases between them. The CDR3 totals 15 residues. Looked up from germline, CDR1 is SGHVS and CDR2 is FNYEAQ. The chain couples TRBV7-6 to TRBJ2-1; a weak D match, TRBD2 (6 bases). Sequenced material: CD8+ T cells from PBMCs. The receptor was isolated from a human donor with Susac syndrome. CDR3: CASRPGTPENNEQFF. DNA of the CDR3: TGTGCCAGCAGGCCCGGGACTCCGGAAAACAATGAGCAGTTCTTC.